The source of this T cell receptor (beta chain) is a study of cytomegalovirus exposure and HLA in healthy donors. Across the whole study: Within an early data release were tens of millions of unique TCRs drawn from HLA-typed donors.

The PCR made use of 60 Vbeta and 13 Jbeta primers. Clones were read by immunoSEQ multiplex PCR, and TCRdb kept only the in-frame ones, dropping some. The repertoire holds under 200,000 clones, with around four fifths as singletons. Germline V gene sequence: CDR1 WNHNN, CDR2 SYGVQD (reference sequence). Trimming removed 8 bases from V and 5 bases from J; junction bases left unmatched: 4. The length of the CDR3 is 13 residues. This rearrangement joins TRBV10-1 to TRBJ2-1; the match to TRBD2 covers 9 bases. The TCR sequence derives from a girl aged 2 to 9 in good health and CMV-seropositive. The sequenced material came from PBMCs. The CDR3 loop is CASQTSGHNEQFF. The CDR3 DNA is TGCGCCAGCCAGACTAGCGGTCACAATGAGCAGTTCTTC.